This T cell receptor (beta chain) was identified in a study of T-cell reconstitution after alpha-beta-depleted transplantation in children (dated by TCRdb to the mid-2010s). In the study overall: Using TCR repertoire profiling, the study followed T-cell immune reconstitution in a quantitative way in children after TCRalphabeta/CD19-depleted allogeneic hematopoietic cell transplantation.

The treatment or condition label of this sample denotes: allogeneic hematopoietic cell transplantation with graft depleted of TCRalphabeta T cells and CD19 B cells. The transplant recipients were children given TCRalphabeta/CD19-depleted allogeneic hematopoietic cell grafts. The sample holds a few counts of this clonotype. This clone's antigen is unknown. The sample holds no much larger clone one base away, and base qualities are not on file. Library generation was performed with PCR. The reads were generated on an Illumina HiSeq 2500. TCR library preparation used molecular barcoding, with unique molecular identifiers applied to normalize quantification of the TCRbeta repertoire. TCRdb itself trimmed the public reads at Q25 with fastp, ran MiXCR and retained productive beta chains. CDR3 protein duplicates are merged, each entry listing the most common genes and DNA. This sample comprises fewer than 550,000 distinct CDR3 sequences, about an eighth of them detected only once. The ten largest account for about 14% of the sample.

The full study reports these points: Over subsequent months, a decline in hyperexpanded clone frequencies was noted, and after one year, T-cell counts and TCRbeta diversity were mostly ascribed to newly produced T cells. The apparently early alphabetaT-cell count recovery about two months after transplant was reportedly dependent on only several hundred rapidly expanded clones derived from non-depleted graft cells. The high TCRbeta diversity at day 60 in some patients was ascribed to recipient T cells and intrathymic progenitors that had survived conditioning.

This sequence was found in a female patient aged 2-10 years who had a stem cell transplant for aplastic anemia, so the T cells may come from the graft donor. The sequenced sample was PBMCs, mostly from graft donor cells, obtained 180 days after TCRalphabeta/CD19-depleted stem cell transplant.

The encoded CDR3 is CASGPHPGVDSPLHF. The sequence in DNA is TGTGCCAGCGGCCCCCATCCGGGAGTGGATTCACCCCTCCACTTT. The sequence links TRBV7-2 to TRBJ1-6; no D segment can be confidently identified. V gives up 8 bases and J gives up 8 bases, and the segment between their germline ends measures 19 bases. Reading the germline V gene gives CDR1 SGHTA and CDR2 FQGNSA. Spanning cysteine to phenylalanine, the CDR3 consists of 15 amino acids. The read is trimmed to its CDR3 DNA, 45 bases read in frame from base 1.